This record looks at one T cell receptor (beta chain) sequence and its context. The antigen is unknown. Time point given: late sampling 161 to 241 days after vaccination in a few convalescent patients. Stated treatment: roughly 10-day PBMC culture with coronavirus spike peptide pools or control peptides (ViraFEST assay). The Oncomine TCR Beta short-read assay was what sequenced the DNA obtained from cultured CD4+ T cells. TCRdb reprocessed the PCR reads with MiXCR, giving one entry per CDR3 protein. The data show over 20,000 distinct CDR3 sequences, 30% seen once. These data originate in a study of vaccination and CD4 T cells after COVID-19. At the level of the study: The convalescents were made up of six males and four females, two of whom were Hispanic.

The CDR3 sequence is 15 residues long. V lost 8 bases and J 2 bases, leaving 19 bases between the germline ends. Germline lookup yields CDR1 LNHDA and CDR2 SQIVND (reference sequence). Specimen: CD4+ T cells from blood, cultured in vitro, collected about 7 months after SARS-CoV-2 vaccination. The TCR sequence derives from a human donor who had recovered from COVID-19. The rearrangement uses TRBV19 and TRBJ2-7; TRBD2 is a possible D gene (5 bases). The CDR3 coding sequence is TGTGCCAGTTCAAGCGCCGGGAACGGAGCCTACGAGCAGTACTTC. Residues: CASSSAGNGAYEQYF.